This entry lists 13 T cell receptor beta chains sequenced from one sample in a study of CD8 T cells in Susac syndrome. It was with random hexamers that about 0.45 to 1 ug RNA was reverse transcribed. TCRdb ran MiXCR on the immunoSEQ multiplex PCR reads and lists one entry per CDR3 protein. This sample has roughly 130,000 distinct CDR3 sequences, with about 95% found just once. Sample: CD4+ T cells from PBMCs. These receptors originate from a human donor in good health.

This clonotype has a single count. J is TRBJ2-4 and V is TRBV19; D ambiguous. The CDR3 contains 14 residues. V was shortened by 3 bases and J by 2 bases, with 8 bases between the two germline ends. Germline assignment: CDR1 LNHDA and CDR2 SQIVND (reference sequence). The CDR3 DNA reads TGTGCCAGTAGTATGGTGGTCTCCAAAAACATTCAGTACTTC. As protein: CASSMVVSKNIQYF.

The rearrangement uses TRBV3-1 and TRBJ1-3; D is uncertain. CDR1 LGHDT and CDR2 YNNKEL come from the germline V gene (reference sequence). V lost 5 bases to trimming and J lost 0 bases, with 2 bases between them. This CDR3 has 12 amino acids. In nucleotides, the CDR3 is TGTGCCAGCAGCGTCTCTGGAAACACCATATATTTT. Translation: CASSVSGNTIYF.

The genes are TRBV12-3 or TRBV12-4 and TRBJ1-4; TRBD1 aligns across 10 bases. Germline trimming cut 5 bases from V and 6 bases from J; bases unmatched to any gene: 6. The CDR3 length is 15 residues. CDR3 bases: TGTGCCAGCAGTCTCGGACAGGGGGGTCATGAAAAACTGTTTTTT. Protein product: CASSLGQGGHEKLFF.

This chain joins TRBV27 and TRBJ1-2; 7 nucleotides line up with TRBD1. V trimming: 4 bases; J trimming: 7 bases; junction bases outside the gene matches: 6. The CDR3 covers 13 residues. Germline V gene lookup returns CDR1 MNHEY and CDR2 SMNVEV (reference sequence). In nucleotides, the CDR3 is TGTGCCAGCAGTTACCGGGACAGACGTGGCTACACCTTC. This sequence encodes CASSYRDRRGYTF.

The chain joins TRBV9 to TRBJ2-1; no reliable D call. The CDR3 covers 13 residues. Between the trimmed V and J ends, which lost 2 bases and 6 bases, there was a span of 9 bases. CDR1 SGDLS and CDR2 YYNGEE come from the germline V gene. CDR3 nucleotides: TGTGCCAGCAGCGTCCGTCAGCTCAATGAGCAGTTCTTC. Encoded protein: CASSVRQLNEQFF.

The rearrangement uses TRBV10-3 and TRBJ2-7, with D uncertain. In germline, CDR1 is ENHRY, CDR2 SYGVKD. This CDR3 comprises 12 residues. V was pared by 4 bases and J by 7 bases, with 11 bases between. CDR3 region: CAISGRAREQYF. Written as DNA, the CDR3 is TGTGCCATCAGTGGACGGGCGCGGGAGCAGTACTTC.

J is TRBJ2-5 and V is TRBV2; the D is unclear. Germline V gene sequence: CDR1 SNHLY, CDR2 FYNNEI. The germline V and J ends were trimmed by 7 bases and 5 bases, with 8 bases remaining between them. The CDR3 is 11 amino acids. The CDR3 protein is CASNGEETQYF. DNA for the CDR3: TGTGCCAGCAATGGAGAGGAGACCCAGTACTTC.

The rearrangement joins TRBV6-5 to TRBJ1-2; tentative D call: TRBD1 (6 bases). The V gene's germline CDR1 is MNHEY and CDR2 SVGAGI. The CDR3 loop spans 17 amino acids. Trimming cost V 2 bases and J 3 bases, with 19 bases left between them. CDR3: CASSYKTGPTWHYGYTF. CDR3 nucleotides: TGTGCCAGCAGTTACAAAACAGGGCCAACATGGCACTATGGCTACACCTTC.

V is TRBV7-9 and J is TRBJ2-7; TRBD2 might be the D (7 bases). V was cut by 5 bases and J by 7 bases, with 24 bases left in between. Germline CDR1 is SEHNR and CDR2 is FQNEAQ (reference sequence). This CDR3 has 16 residues. CDR3: CASSPRLGSGGTEQYF. The CDR3 bases are TGTGCCAGCAGCCCCCGTCTGGGATCCGGGGGGACAGAGCAGTACTTC.

Note on this clonotype: The junction and the germline gene differ at one end; a read error may be behind it. The DNA of the CDR3 is TGTGCTAGCAGCCTCGACATAACCGGGGAGCTGTTTTTT. Translation: CASSLDITGELFF. V gene TRBV7-7 combines with J gene TRBJ2-2, with D unclear. Looked up from germline, CDR1 is SSHAT and CDR2 is FNYEAQ (reference sequence). The CDR3 loop spans 13 amino acids.

The chain uses TRBV20-1 and TRBJ1-1; D call uncertain. The V and J ends lost 6 bases and 1 base respectively, with 15 bases between them. CDR3 size: 14 residues. The germline V gene encodes CDR1 DFQATT and CDR2 SNEGSKA (reference sequence). CDR3 amino acids: CSATRPAPNTEAFF. The CDR3 DNA sequence: TGCAGTGCAACCCGGCCAGCTCCGAACACTGAAGCTTTCTTT.

The chain couples TRBV29-1 to TRBJ1-5, with D tentatively TRBD1 (5 bases). Germline CDR1 and CDR2: SQVTM and ANQGSEA. Trimming took 6 bases from V and 7 from J, leaving 13 bases between them. The CDR3 has 12 residues. This CDR3 is CSVRLSGQPQHF. CDR3 bases: TGCAGCGTGCGACTATCAGGGCAGCCCCAGCATTTT.

The V call is TRBV2, the J call TRBJ2-7; no clear D gene. Looked up from germline, CDR1 is SNHLY and CDR2 is FYNNEI. The CDR3 covers 14 residues. V was cut by 4 bases and J by 0 bases, with 10 bases left in between. This CDR3 is CASSVAESSYEQYF. CDR3 coding DNA: TGTGCCAGCAGTGTGGCCGAGAGCTCCTACGAGCAGTACTTC.